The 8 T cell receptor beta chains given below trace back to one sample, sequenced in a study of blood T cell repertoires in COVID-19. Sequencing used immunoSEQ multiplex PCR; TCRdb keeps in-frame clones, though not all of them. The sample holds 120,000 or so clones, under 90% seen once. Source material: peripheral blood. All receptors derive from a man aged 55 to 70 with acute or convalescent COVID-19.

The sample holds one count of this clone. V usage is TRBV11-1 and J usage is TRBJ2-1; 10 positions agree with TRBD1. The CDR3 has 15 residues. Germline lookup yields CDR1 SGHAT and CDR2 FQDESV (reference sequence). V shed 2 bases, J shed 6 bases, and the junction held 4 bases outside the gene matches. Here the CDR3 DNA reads TGTGCCAGCAGCTTACGGACAGGGGGGGGCAATGAGCAGTTCTTC. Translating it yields CASSLRTGGGNEQFF.

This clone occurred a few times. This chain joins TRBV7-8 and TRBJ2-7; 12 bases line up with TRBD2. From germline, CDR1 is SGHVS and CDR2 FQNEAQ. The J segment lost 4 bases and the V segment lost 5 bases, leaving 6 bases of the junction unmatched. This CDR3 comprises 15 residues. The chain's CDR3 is CASSRLAGETYEQYF. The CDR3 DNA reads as TGTGCCAGCAGCCGACTAGCGGGAGAGACGTACGAGCAGTACTTC.

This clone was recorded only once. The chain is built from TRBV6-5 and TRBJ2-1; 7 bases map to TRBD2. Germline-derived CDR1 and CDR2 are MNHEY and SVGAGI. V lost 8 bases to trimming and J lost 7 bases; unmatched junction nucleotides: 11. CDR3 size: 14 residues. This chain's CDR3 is CASRQSLGGNEQFF. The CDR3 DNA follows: TGTGCCAGCCGCCAATCGCTGGGAGGGAATGAGCAGTTCTTC.

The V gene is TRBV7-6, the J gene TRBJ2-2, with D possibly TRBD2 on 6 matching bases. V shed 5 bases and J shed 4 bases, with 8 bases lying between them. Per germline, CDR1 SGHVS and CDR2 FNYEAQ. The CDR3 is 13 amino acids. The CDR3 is CASSQTSTGELFF. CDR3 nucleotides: TGTGCCAGCAGCCAGACTAGCACCGGGGAGCTGTTTTTT.

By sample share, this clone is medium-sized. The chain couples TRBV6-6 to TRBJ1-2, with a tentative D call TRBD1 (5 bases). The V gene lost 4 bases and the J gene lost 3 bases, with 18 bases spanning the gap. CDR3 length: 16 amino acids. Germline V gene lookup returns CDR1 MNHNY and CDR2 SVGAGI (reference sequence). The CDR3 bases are TGTGCCAGCAGTTTCACCGGGCCCGGGGGTCACTATGGCTACACCTTC. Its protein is CASSFTGPGGHYGYTF.

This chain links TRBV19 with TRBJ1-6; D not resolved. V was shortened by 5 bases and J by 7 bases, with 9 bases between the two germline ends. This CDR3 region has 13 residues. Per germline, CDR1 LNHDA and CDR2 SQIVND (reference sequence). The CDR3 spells CASSDRENSPLHF. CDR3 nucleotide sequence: TGTGCCAGTAGTGATCGGGAAAATTCACCCCTCCACTTT.

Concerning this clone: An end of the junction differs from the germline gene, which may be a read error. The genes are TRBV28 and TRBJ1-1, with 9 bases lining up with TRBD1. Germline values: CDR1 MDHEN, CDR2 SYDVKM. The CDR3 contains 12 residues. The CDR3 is CASSLGTGRHSF. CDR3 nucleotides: TGTGCCAGCAGTTTAGGGACAGGGCGTCACTCCTTT.

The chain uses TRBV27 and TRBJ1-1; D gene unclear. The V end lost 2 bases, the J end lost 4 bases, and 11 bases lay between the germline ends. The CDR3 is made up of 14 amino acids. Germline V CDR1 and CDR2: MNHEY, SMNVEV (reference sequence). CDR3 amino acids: CASSLATSSTEAFF. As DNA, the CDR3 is TGTGCCAGCAGTTTAGCCACGTCCAGCACTGAAGCTTTCTTT.